This TCR beta chain was sequenced during a study of shared clonotypes between healthy human individuals. The donor population consisted of healthy HIV-negative adults with no recent acute infections or vaccinations. Study-wide results and caveats: Non-shared clonotypes were found to have lower generation probabilities than the clonotypes that were shared by all four of the sorted-subset donors.

CDR3 length equals 15 residues. CDR1 is GTSNPN and CDR2 is SVGIG in the germline V gene (reference sequence). The V and J ends lost 4 bases and 5 bases, in that order; junction bases with no gene match: 7. On this clone itself: Its antigen is not identified.

Each replicate PCR on the sorted subsets used 150 to 200 ng DNA (around 30,000 T cell genomes). Here immunoSEQ multiplex PCR was the method, and the copy in TCRdb shows in-frame clones only, minus some. Seen here are around 550,000 clones, almost 97% observed once, and the top ten hold under 0.06%. The gene calls are TRBV30 and TRBJ1-6; 8 bases fit TRBD1. Sequencing was performed on naive CD4+ T cells sorted from blood. Subset: CD45RA+ positively selected. The receptor was isolated from a woman under 40 in good health. The CDR3 sequence is CAWTLDRGDNSPLHF. The DNA of the CDR3 is TGTGCCTGGACCCTAGACAGGGGCGATAATTCACCCCTCCACTTT.